What follows are 10 T cell receptor beta chains derived from one specimen sequenced in a study of blood T cell repertoires in COVID-19. This table comes from immunoSEQ multiplex PCR, and its TCRdb copy is limited to in-frame clones, with some not included. The table lists some 120,000 clones, around 80% of them singletons, with approximately 7.6% in the top ten. Sequenced input: peripheral blood. These receptors were taken from a man in his 70s with active or convalescent COVID-19.

The chain joins TRBV3-1 (or the pseudogene TRBV3-2) to TRBJ2-1, with D maybe TRBD1 (5 bases). The CDR3 loop spans 14 amino acids. V lost 3 bases and J lost 6, with 12 bases in between. In germline, CDR1 is LGHDT, CDR2 YNNKEL (reference sequence). The DNA for the CDR3 is TGTGCCAGCAGCCACCCACAGGACCTCAATGAGCAGTTCTTC. Translated, it gives CASSHPQDLNEQFF.

This sequence joins TRBV7-2 and TRBJ2-7, with D possibly TRBD1 on 6 matching bases. Germline V gene sequence: CDR1 SGHTA, CDR2 FQGNSA. Trimming cost V 6 bases and J 3 bases, with 15 bases left between them. CDR3 length: 14 residues. CDR3: CASSSRTARYEQYF. The CDR3, as DNA: TGTGCCAGCAGTTCAAGGACAGCTCGCTACGAGCAGTACTTC.

The chain employs TRBV3-1 (or the pseudogene TRBV3-2) and TRBJ2-7; D is undetermined. There are 14 residues in the CDR3. Germline V CDR1 and CDR2: LGHDT, YNNKEL (reference sequence). Trimming removed 1 base from V and 1 base from J, with 8 bases in between. The chain's CDR3 is CASSQVADSYEQYF. For the CDR3, the DNA is TGTGCCAGCAGCCAAGTGGCAGATTCCTACGAGCAGTACTTC.

In its sample, this clone was seen a few times. This chain connects TRBV6-5 to TRBJ1-2; tentatively, D is TRBD1 (5 bases). Between the trimmed V and J ends, which lost 8 bases and 2 bases, there was a span of 6 bases. The germline V gene encodes CDR1 MNHEY and CDR2 SVGAGI. This CDR3 is built from 11 residues. The CDR3 DNA reads TGTGCCAGCGCAGGGAACTATGGCTACACCTTC. Protein sequence: CASAGNYGYTF.

This clone has a single count. This chain links TRBV19 with TRBJ1-2, with 7 bases matching TRBD1. Germline V gene data show CDR1 as LNHDA and CDR2 as SQIVND (reference sequence). This CDR3 spans 12 amino acids. V gave up 7 bases and J gave up 7 bases; unmatched junction bases: 6. CDR3 region: CASTKTGVGYTF. The CDR3 DNA sequence: TGTGCCAGTACCAAAACAGGGGTTGGCTACACCTTC. Drawing the rest from reference TRBV19 and TRBJ1-2, the complete variable domain is DGGITQSPKYLFRKEGQNVTLSCEQNLNHDAMYWYRQDPGQGLRLIYYSQIVNDFQKGDIAEGYSVSREKKESFPLTVTSAQKNPTAFYLCASTKTGVGYTFGSGTRLTVV.

This sequence joins TRBV7-2 and TRBJ1-2; no clear D gene. Trimming cost V 2 bases and J 8 bases, with 15 bases left between them. The V gene's germline CDR1 is SGHTA and CDR2 FQGNSA. The CDR3 totals 14 residues. CDR3 loop: CASSLKGGNLGYTF. Written as DNA, the CDR3 is TGTGCCAGCAGCTTAAAGGGAGGGAACTTGGGCTACACCTTC.

DNA for the CDR3: TGTGCCACGACTGTCGCGGGGTTGGGTCAGCCCCAGCATTTT. Encoded protein: CATTVAGLGQPQHF. The rearrangement uses TRBV15 and TRBJ1-5; D is unresolved. CDR1 is LNHNV, CDR2 YYDKDF, per germline (reference sequence). Trimming took off 9 bases at V and 6 bases at J, with 18 bases between the two ends. The CDR3 spans 14 residues.

The chain has TRBV6-1 and TRBJ1-6, with D uncertain. The germline V and J ends were trimmed by 2 bases and 7 bases, with 12 bases remaining between them. The germline V gene encodes CDR1 MNHNS and CDR2 SASEGT. The CDR3 is made up of 15 amino acids. This CDR3 is CASSENGGDNSPLHF. The CDR3, as DNA: TGTGCCAGCAGTGAAAACGGCGGTGACAATTCACCCCTCCACTTT.

V is TRBV13 and J is TRBJ1-4, with D uncertain. V lost 3 bases and J lost 11, with 7 bases in between. Per germline, CDR1 PRHDT and CDR2 FYEKMQ (reference sequence). CDR3 length: 11 residues. The CDR3, as DNA: TGTGCCAGCAGCTTCAGCGGGAAACTGTTTTTT. This codes for CASSFSGKLFF.

CDR3 sequence: CASSLGTGNYGYTF. CDR3 DNA sequence: TGTGCCAGCAGTTTGGGAACAGGGAACTATGGCTACACCTTC. The J gene is TRBJ1-2, the V gene TRBV27; D perhaps matches TRBD1 (6 bases). Germline V gives CDR1 MNHEY, CDR2 SMNVEV (reference sequence). Trimming took off 3 bases at V and 2 bases at J, with 10 bases between the two ends. This CDR3 contains 14 residues.